The present T cell receptor beta chain was sequenced within a study of shared clonotypes between healthy human individuals. Points from the study as a whole: Limitation of the genetic and exposure-history diversity represented came from the few donors.

As to this clone: What it binds is not known.

V dropped 0 bases and J dropped 5 bases, with 13 bases sitting between them. CDR3 length: 15 residues. Germline V gene data show CDR1 as SGHRS and CDR2 as YFSETQ. At deep level, the assay was performed. Profiling relied on immunoSEQ multiplex PCR, and the TCRdb table lists in-frame clones only, not all of them. The table includes nearly 750,000 clones, just under 75% detected once. The sequenced sample was memory CD4+ T cells sorted from blood. Specified subset: CD45RA-negative fraction. This chain connects TRBV5-1 to TRBJ2-3, with unresolved D. This clonotype was obtained from a young woman in good health. This CDR3 reads CASSLGVDPRDTQYF. The CDR3 bases are TGCGCCAGCAGCTTGGGAGTGGACCCGAGAGATACGCAGTATTTT.